This T cell receptor beta chain is from a study of shared clonotypes between healthy human individuals. Broader study findings: What naive subsets generally showed was a larger estimated richness than memory subsets showed.

Over several immunoSEQ plates, each subset's genomic DNA was distributed in even portions. The protocol was immunoSEQ multiplex PCR, while the TCRdb copy is restricted to in-frame clones and leaves out a portion. The data show 2 million to 3 million clones, under 95% seen once. As to this clone: What it binds is unknown.

There are 16 residues in the CDR3. The trim removed 4 bases at V and 0 bases at J, leaving 9 bases unmatched. In germline, CDR1 is SGHRS, CDR2 YFSETQ. The chain combines TRBV5-1 with TRBJ1-1, with 7 bases aligning to TRBD1. The TCR was taken from a man aged 18-30 years in good health. Some clones in this sample may be carry-over from other donors' samples. Sequenced: naive CD4+ T cells from PBMCs. Regarding subset: CD45RA+ positively selected. The CDR3 protein is CASSTRTGPMNTEAFF. The CDR3 DNA sequence: TGCGCCAGCAGCACGAGGACAGGTCCCATGAACACTGAAGCTTTCTTT.